This TCR beta chain was identified in a study of T cell responses to AZD1222 COVID-19 vaccine. Whole-study findings and limits: Only 5 or 6 people who got AZD1222 tested seropositive at baseline. Only after the peak T cell response were repertoires sampled. Epitopes outside B.1.351 and B.1.1.7 mutated regions reportedly drew nearly half of spike TCRs. Along spike, vaccine-associated CD4 TCRs were found throughout, with dominance at 160-218 and 743-854.

About this clone itself: Its antigen remains unidentified.

Looked up from germline, CDR1 is LGHDT and CDR2 is YNNKEL (reference sequence). This CDR3 contains 14 residues. With 1 base removed from V and 3 bases from J, the gap between germline ends came to 9 bases. TCRdb keeps only in-frame clones here, not all; method: immunoSEQ multiplex PCR. In the table there are about 140,000 clones, roughly 90% of which are singletons. The sample in question was peripheral blood, obtained 28 days after the second AZD1222 dose. This TCR was recovered from an adult who received the AZD1222 COVID-19 vaccine. The chain has TRBV3-1 (or the pseudogene TRBV3-2) and TRBJ1-2, with no clear D. The CDR3: CASSQAEGYYGYTF. The CDR3 nucleotides read TGTGCCAGCAGCCAAGCGGAAGGGTACTATGGCTACACCTTC.